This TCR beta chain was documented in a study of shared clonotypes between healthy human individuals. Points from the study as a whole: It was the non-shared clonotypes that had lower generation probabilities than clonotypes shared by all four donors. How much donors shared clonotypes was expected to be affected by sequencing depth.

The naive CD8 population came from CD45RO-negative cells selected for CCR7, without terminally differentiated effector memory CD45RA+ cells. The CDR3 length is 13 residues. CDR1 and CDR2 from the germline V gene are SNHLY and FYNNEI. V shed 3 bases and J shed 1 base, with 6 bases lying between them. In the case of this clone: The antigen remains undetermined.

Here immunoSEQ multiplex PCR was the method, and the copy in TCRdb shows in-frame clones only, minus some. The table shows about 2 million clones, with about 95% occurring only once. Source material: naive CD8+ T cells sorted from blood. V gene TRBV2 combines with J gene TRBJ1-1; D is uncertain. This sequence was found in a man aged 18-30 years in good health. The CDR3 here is CASSDNPNTEAFF. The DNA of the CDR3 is TGTGCCAGCAGTGATAACCCGAACACTGAAGCTTTCTTT.